This T cell receptor (beta chain) derives from a study of T cell repertoires in cytomegalovirus infection. Study in general: Matching HLA type and CMV infection were both indicated by public TCR beta signatures.

This clonotype was found many times. Its specificity is unknown. V was pared by 5 bases and J by 3 bases, with 7 bases of the junction left unmatched. The CDR3 is made up of 15 amino acids. Looked up from germline, CDR1 is SGHTA and CDR2 is FQGTGA. In TCRdb, the reads were re-called with MiXCR into one record per CDR3 protein. Of under 850,000 distinct CDR3 sequences in the sample, 35% to 45% were seen once. Study findings and constraints: The cumulative frequency of public TCR beta families identified carriers of CMV plus the relevant HLA. Dominant in the ex vivo response were TCR beta clonotypes restricted by HLA-C and specific for CMV.

J is TRBJ1-2 and V is TRBV7-3; 9 nucleotides agree with TRBD1. The TCR was taken from a human donor in good health (CMV status not recorded). Some clones in this sample may be carry-over from other donors' samples. Input material: PBMCs. The CDR3 DNA is TGTGCCAGCAGCCCCTCCGGGACAGGGTACTATGGCTACACCTTC. As protein: CASSPSGTGYYGYTF.